The 14 T cell receptor beta chains in this list originate from one sample, sequenced in a study of CD8 T cells in ankylosing spondylitis. TCRdb passed the 5' RACE reads through MiXCR, listing each CDR3 protein once. The repertoire includes under 200,000 distinct CDR3 sequences, 13% of them detected once, and roughly 9.6% sits in the top ten. Input material: blood, either unsorted or a sorted T cell fraction (not recorded which). The receptors stem from a female donor with ankylosing spondylitis or in good health (not recorded which).

The V and J genes are TRBV20-1 and TRBJ2-1, with TRBD2 matching over 12 bases. Trimming at V came to 3 bases and at J to 6 bases, leaving 12 bases not matched to a gene. In germline, CDR1 is DFQATT, CDR2 SNEGSKA (reference sequence). This CDR3 region has 17 residues. Written as DNA, the CDR3 is TGCAGTGCTAGTGCACTAGGACTAGCGGGAACGGGCAATGAGCAGTTCTTC. It codes for CSASALGLAGTGNEQFF.

J is TRBJ1-1 and V is TRBV12-3 or TRBV12-4, with TRBD1 identical over 7 bases. This CDR3 region has 15 residues. The junction had 11 bases not matched to a gene; V was cut back by 10 bases and J by 0 bases. The CDR3 reads CATRRQGAMNTEAFF. CDR3 DNA sequence: TGTGCCACACGTCGACAGGGCGCCATGAACACTGAAGCTTTCTTT.

The table lists this clonotype with many counts. V is TRBV11-3 and J is TRBJ2-3; possibly TRBD1 or TRBD2 for D (5 bases each). With 3 bases removed from V and 4 bases from J, the gap between germline ends came to 8 bases. The CDR3 runs 13 residues. Germline lookup yields CDR1 SGHNT and CDR2 YENEEA. CDR3 amino acids: CASSFMGADTQYF. The CDR3, as DNA: TGTGCCAGCAGCTTCATGGGGGCAGATACGCAGTATTTT. Full variable domain (rest looked up from reference TRBV11-3 and TRBJ2-3): EAGVVQSPRYKIIEKKQPVAFWCNPISGHNTLYWYLQNLGQGPELLIRYENEEAVDDSQLPKDRFSAERLKGVDSTLKIQPAELGDSAVYLCASSFMGADTQYFGPGTRLTVL.

This clonotype was seen more than once but under ten times. V gene TRBV24-1 combines with J gene TRBJ2-5; 8 positions match TRBD2. The CDR3 runs 15 residues. V shed 4 bases, J shed 1 base, and the junction held 4 bases outside the gene matches. From germline, CDR1 is KGHDR and CDR2 SFDVKD. The CDR3 loop reads CATSDRAGAQETQYF. The CDR3 bases are TGTGCCACCAGTGACCGAGCGGGAGCCCAAGAGACCCAGTACTTC.

V and J are TRBV30 and TRBJ1-4; possible D gene TRBD1, 6 bases. The CDR3 runs to 13 residues. Trimming took off 4 bases at V and 8 bases at J, with 14 bases between the two ends. CDR1 is GTSNPN and CDR2 is SVGIG in the germline V gene (reference sequence). The CDR3, as DNA: TGTGCCTGGAACGGTGGAGGGGGGGAAAAACTGTTTTTT. It yields the protein CAWNGGGGEKLFF.

This clonotype was seen a few times. CDR3 protein: CASSLQMHEQFF. CDR3 coding DNA: TGCGCCAGCAGCCTGCAGATGCATGAGCAGTTCTTC. The rearrangement links TRBV5-1 to TRBJ2-1; D is unclear. CDR3 length: 12 residues. The V and J ends lost 4 bases and 8 bases respectively, with 10 bases between them. CDR1 SGHRS and CDR2 YFSETQ come from the germline V gene.

In its sample, this clonotype was seen many times. The chain combines TRBV7-3 with TRBJ2-1; no clear D gene. Germline lookup yields CDR1 SGHTA and CDR2 FQGTGA. The CDR3 is 14 amino acids. V was clipped by 2 bases and J by 5 bases, with 10 bases between them. Here the CDR3 reads CASSLLFSNNEQFF. The CDR3 DNA reads as TGTGCCAGCAGCTTATTATTCAGTAACAATGAGCAGTTCTTC.

The CDR3 region is CAWSRGDHEQFF. In DNA form, the CDR3 reads TGTGCCTGGAGTCGCGGGGACCATGAGCAGTTCTTC. The genes are TRBV30 and TRBJ2-1; tentatively, D is TRBD2 (6 bases). Germline V lookup: CDR1 GTSNPN, CDR2 SVGIG (reference sequence). This CDR3 is built from 12 residues. The germline V and J ends were trimmed by 2 bases and 8 bases, with 10 bases remaining between them.

The rearrangement links TRBV5-1 to TRBJ2-2, with D possibly matching TRBD1 (5 bases). Per the germline V gene, CDR1 is SGHRS and CDR2 is YFSETQ. V lost 2 bases to trimming and J lost 4 bases, with 9 bases between them. The CDR3 consists of 14 residues. CDR3 nucleotides: TGCGCCAGCAGCTTTGAAGGGGTCACCGGGGAGCTGTTTTTT. Protein: CASSFEGVTGELFF.

The sample holds many counts of this clonotype. This sequence joins TRBV20-1 and TRBJ2-7; D not resolved. V was pared by 0 bases and J by 0 bases, with 9 bases between. Germline V gene sequence: CDR1 DFQATT, CDR2 SNEGSKA (reference sequence). This CDR3 contains 14 residues. The CDR3 loop reads CSARDPAASYEQYF. In nucleotides, the CDR3 is TGCAGTGCTAGAGATCCGGCGGCCTCCTACGAGCAGTACTTC.

V gene TRBV7-2 combines with J gene TRBJ2-1; TRBD2 agrees at 12 bases. The CDR3 is 15 residues long. V shed 3 bases and J 7 bases; nucleotides not matched to a gene: 4. Germline CDR1 reads SGHTA; CDR2 reads FQGNSA. CDR3 loop: CASSFLAGGLNEQFF. CDR3 DNA: TGTGCCAGCAGCTTTCTAGCGGGAGGGCTAAATGAGCAGTTCTTC.

This chain uses TRBV27 with TRBJ2-1; D unresolved. CDR1 MNHEY and CDR2 SMNVEV come from the germline V gene (reference sequence). Trimming took 11 bases from V and 8 from J, leaving 7 bases between them. This CDR3 contains 9 residues. The CDR3 sequence is CAAGHEQFF. Written as DNA, the CDR3 is TGTGCCGCAGGCCATGAGCAGTTCTTC.

The chain uses TRBV20-1 and TRBJ2-5; D is perhaps TRBD1 (6 bases). V lost 0 bases, J lost 1 base, and 18 bases lay in between. CDR1 and CDR2 (germline): DFQATT, SNEGSKA (reference sequence). The CDR3 sequence is 17 residues long. CDR3 bases: TGCAGTGCTAGAGAGCCCCCGGGACACAACCTCCAAGAGACCCAGTACTTC. Protein sequence: CSAREPPGHNLQETQYF.

The V and J genes are TRBV7-2 and TRBJ2-7; D gene uncertain. The CDR3 length is 12 residues. The germline V and J ends were trimmed by 4 bases and 5 bases, with 9 bases remaining between them. The germline V gene has CDR1 SGHTA and CDR2 FQGNSA. The CDR3 is CASSSFSNEQYF. CDR3 DNA sequence: TGTGCCAGCAGCTCATTTAGCAACGAGCAGTACTTC.